These 26 T cell receptor beta chains came from one sample sequenced in a study of blood T cell repertoires in COVID-19. Sequencing was performed with immunoSEQ multiplex PCR; in TCRdb, only in-frame clones are kept and a portion is missing. The sample shows around 130,000 clones, about 84% of them seen only once. Sequencing was performed on peripheral blood. The receptors were gathered from an older woman with acute or convalescent COVID-19.

This clone was seen only a few times. The chain links TRBV27 to TRBJ2-7; 12 bases align to TRBD2. Germline V gene data show CDR1 as MNHEY and CDR2 as SMNVEV (reference sequence). This CDR3 is 17 amino acids long. With 5 bases clipped from V and 0 bases from J, the junction kept 8 bases outside the gene matches. CDR3 loop: CASSPTSGGQHSYEQYF. The CDR3 DNA follows: TGTGCCAGCAGTCCGACTAGCGGGGGACAACACTCCTACGAGCAGTACTTC.

The chain uses TRBV10-2 and TRBJ1-2; 9 nucleotides line up with TRBD1. Germline V gene data show CDR1 as WSHSY and CDR2 as SAAADI. The CDR3 sequence is 13 residues long. The ends lost 6 bases at V and 8 bases at J; junction bases unmatched: 7. Here the CDR3 reads CASRGTGGRGYTF. In nucleotides, the CDR3 is TGCGCCAGCAGGGGTACAGGGGGCCGAGGCTACACCTTC.

V gene TRBV4-1 combines with J gene TRBJ1-2; 8 nucleotides match TRBD1. Trimming took 3 bases from V and 8 from J; bases not matched to a gene: 8. The CDR3 is 14 residues long. Germline CDR1 reads MGHRA; CDR2 reads YSYEKL. The CDR3 reads CASSQSRGRLGYTF. In DNA form, the CDR3 reads TGCGCCAGCAGCCAGTCCAGGGGGCGCTTGGGCTACACCTTC.

V is TRBV5-5 and J is TRBJ1-6; possible D gene TRBD1, 6 bases. Germline V gene lookup returns CDR1 SGHKS and CDR2 YYEKEE (reference sequence). Trimming took 6 bases from V and 5 from J, leaving 15 bases between them. The CDR3 covers 15 residues. The DNA of the CDR3 is TGTGCCAGCACCCCGATGACAGGACATAATTCACCCCTCCACTTT. Amino acid sequence: CASTPMTGHNSPLHF.

V is TRBV4-1 and J is TRBJ1-2, with D unclear. The CDR3 has 15 residues. From germline, CDR1 is MGHRA and CDR2 YSYEKL. V lost 0 bases to trimming and J lost 4 bases, with 12 bases between them. As DNA, the CDR3 is TGCGCCAGCAGCCAAGATAGGGAGGCTCTCTATGGCTACACCTTC. Its translation: CASSQDREALYGYTF.

This chain connects TRBV10-1 to TRBJ1-3; D call uncertain. Germline assignment: CDR1 WNHNN and CDR2 SYGVQD (reference sequence). The CDR3 is 13 residues long. V lost 3 bases and J 6 bases, leaving 9 bases between the germline ends. CDR3 loop: CASSDPGENTIYF. The CDR3 bases are TGCGCCAGCAGTGATCCCGGAGAAAACACCATATATTTT.

This clone was picked up one time. J is TRBJ1-2 and V is TRBV27; perhaps TRBD1 as D (6 bases). Germline loops: CDR1 MNHEY, CDR2 SMNVEV (reference sequence). V lost 4 bases and J 10 bases, leaving 28 bases between the germline ends. This CDR3 comprises 17 residues. CDR3 sequence (DNA): TGTGCCAGCAGTTCCCTATCTCAACAGGGCGGTGGGTTCGACTACACCTTC. The encoded protein is CASSSLSQQGGGFDYTF.

The chain carries TRBV7-9 and TRBJ2-3; possible D gene TRBD2, 6 bases. The V end lost 3 bases, the J end lost 3 bases, and 19 bases lay between the germline ends. CDR1 SEHNR and CDR2 FQNEAQ come from the germline V gene (reference sequence). CDR3 size: 17 residues. DNA of the CDR3: TGTGCCAGCAGCTTCCCCGGGACTGAAAGTCTAACAGATACGCAGTATTTT. Protein: CASSFPGTESLTDTQYF.

The V call is TRBV6-5, the J call TRBJ1-6, with 7 bases that match TRBD1. Losses at the gene ends were 6 bases for V and 9 bases for J; bases not matched to a gene: 5. The CDR3 is 13 amino acids. Germline CDR1 reads MNHEY; CDR2 reads SVGAGI. CDR3 residues: CASRDRAFSPLHF. CDR3 nucleotides: TGTGCCAGCAGAGACAGGGCTTTTTCACCCCTCCACTTT.

The V and J genes are TRBV10-3 and TRBJ1-1; 7 bases agree with TRBD1. CDR3 length: 14 amino acids. Trimming removed 6 bases from V and 1 base from J; junction bases left unmatched: 5. Germline assignment: CDR1 ENHRY and CDR2 SYGVKD. The DNA for the CDR3 is TGTGCCATCAGCCCGGGACAGCAGAACACTGAAGCTTTCTTT. Translated: CAISPGQQNTEAFF.

The rearrangement joins TRBV4-1 to TRBJ1-2; D might be TRBD1 (5 bases). The CDR3 runs 14 residues. Germline V lookup: CDR1 MGHRA, CDR2 YSYEKL. V was pared by 3 bases and J by 7 bases, with 15 bases between. CDR3 region: CASSQTGGSGGYTF. CDR3 DNA sequence: TGCGCCAGCAGCCAGACCGGGGGTAGTGGTGGCTACACCTTC.

The chain combines TRBV25-1 with TRBJ1-5; a possible D gene is TRBD1 (5 bases). Germline loops: CDR1 MGHDK, CDR2 SYGVNS. Between the trimmed V and J ends, which lost 6 bases and 7 bases, there was a span of 16 bases. The CDR3 length is 14 residues. The CDR3 here is CASSPGLSRQPQHF. The CDR3 nucleotides read TGTGCCAGCAGCCCGGGACTTAGTCGGCAGCCCCAGCATTTT. Drawing the rest from reference TRBV25-1 and TRBJ1-5, the complete variable domain is EADIYQTPRYLVIGTGKKITLECSQTMGHDKMYWYQQDPGMELHLIHYSYGVNSTEKGDLSSESTVSRIRTEHFPLTLESARPSHTSQYLCASSPGLSRQPQHFGDGTRLSIL.

V is TRBV12-3 or TRBV12-4 and J is TRBJ1-1; TRBD1 aligns across 7 bases. The CDR3 runs to 13 residues. J gave up 6 bases and V 5 bases, and 6 bases lay outside the gene matches. The CDR3 region is CASSVTGSAEAFF. CDR3 DNA: TGTGCCAGCAGTGTGACAGGGTCGGCTGAAGCTTTCTTT.

This chain links TRBV19 with TRBJ2-5; D might be TRBD2 (5 bases). This CDR3 has 13 residues. V lost 3 bases, J lost 5 bases, and 10 bases lay in between. Germline CDR1 and CDR2: LNHDA and SQIVND (reference sequence). The CDR3: CASSMEEAETQYF. CDR3 coding DNA: TGTGCCAGTAGTATGGAGGAGGCGGAGACCCAGTACTTC.

The J gene is TRBJ2-6, the V gene TRBV30; D not certain. Trimming cost V 6 bases and J 4 bases, with 4 bases left between them. This CDR3 has 11 residues. In germline, CDR1 is GTSNPN, CDR2 SVGIG (reference sequence). The CDR3 region is CACSGANVLTF. DNA of the CDR3: TGTGCCTGTTCGGGGGCCAACGTCCTGACTTTC.

The chain couples TRBV4-1 to TRBJ2-1; D might be TRBD2 (6 bases). The ends were cut back, 0 bases at V and 11 bases at J, with 11 bases in the middle. This CDR3 spans 13 amino acids. Germline V gene lookup returns CDR1 MGHRA and CDR2 YSYEKL. In nucleotides, the CDR3 is TGCGCCAGCAGCCAAGATGAGACTAGGCAGCAGTTCTTC. Encoded protein: CASSQDETRQQFF.

V usage is TRBV2 and J usage is TRBJ2-3; 13 bases are a match to TRBD2. The CDR3 loop spans 15 amino acids. V trimming: 6 bases; J trimming: 4 bases; junction bases outside the gene matches: 4. Germline CDR1 SNHLY, CDR2 FYNNEI. The CDR3 DNA follows: TGTGCCAGCAGGGCCACTAGCGGGGGGGCAGATACGCAGTATTTT. As protein: CASRATSGGADTQYF.

The CDR3 region is CASSSQSGSGANYGYTF. In DNA form, the CDR3 reads TGTGCCAGCAGCTCCCAATCCGGGTCGGGGGCTAACTATGGCTACACCTTC. The rearrangement links TRBV7-3 to TRBJ1-2; D might be TRBD1 (5 bases). The CDR3 contains 17 residues. Looked up from germline, CDR1 is SGHTA and CDR2 is FQGTGA. Trimming stripped 4 bases from V and 0 bases from J, with 18 bases between.

This clone appeared a single time. One junction end disagrees with the germline gene, perhaps due to a read error. The rearrangement joins TRBV24-1 to TRBJ2-1; D uncertain. Per germline, CDR1 KGHDR and CDR2 SFDVKD. The CDR3 loop spans 11 amino acids. The CDR3 bases are TGTGCCACCAGTGATTTGGCGGTTACAATCTTC. Translated: CATSDLAVTIF.

The V gene is TRBV14, the J gene TRBJ1-1, with D maybe TRBD1 (5 bases). The V end was cut by 2 bases, the J end by 1 base, with 8 bases between. Germline V gene data show CDR1 as SGHDN and CDR2 as FVKESK. The CDR3 totals 14 residues. CDR3 in amino acids: CASSQTGRNTEAFF. The DNA for the CDR3 is TGTGCCAGCAGCCAAACAGGTCGGAACACTGAAGCTTTCTTT.

V usage is TRBV30 and J usage is TRBJ1-2; 7 bases are shared with TRBD1. V shed 0 bases and J 8 bases; nucleotides not matched to a gene: 12. Germline assignment: CDR1 GTSNPN and CDR2 SVGIG (reference sequence). The length of the CDR3 is 15 residues. This CDR3 reads CAWSVLTGSTGGYTF. The CDR3 nucleotides read TGTGCCTGGAGTGTACTGACAGGGAGCACGGGGGGCTACACCTTC.

The rearrangement uses TRBV5-6 and TRBJ2-3, with D hard to call. V lost 3 bases to trimming and J lost 2 bases, with 10 bases between them. Germline lookup yields CDR1 SGHDT and CDR2 YYEEEE. This CDR3 has 14 amino acids. This CDR3 reads CASSSQLDTDTQYF. CDR3 in DNA: TGTGCCAGCAGCTCCCAACTCGACACAGATACGCAGTATTTT.

The genes are TRBV18 and TRBJ1-1; 7 positions match TRBD1. The CDR3 length is 16 residues. The V segment lost 0 bases and the J segment 3 bases; nucleotides outside the gene matches: 7. CDR1 KGHSH and CDR2 LQKENI come from the germline V gene. In nucleotides, the CDR3 is TGTGCCAGCTCACCACCATTAGGGGGCGAAGACACTGAAGCTTTCTTT. Residues: CASSPPLGGEDTEAFF. Full variable domain (remainder filled in from reference TRBV18 and TRBJ1-1): NAGVMQNPRHLVRRRGQEARLRCSPMKGHSHVYWYRQLPEEGLKFMVYLQKENIIDESGMPKERFSAEFPKEGPSILRIQQVVRGDSAAYFCASSPPLGGEDTEAFFGQGTRLTVV.

This chain joins TRBV10-3 and TRBJ2-2; 11 bases agree with TRBD1. The CDR3 extends over 18 amino acids. The trim removed 6 bases at V and 6 bases at J, leaving 15 bases unmatched. Germline V lookup: CDR1 ENHRY, CDR2 SYGVKD. The CDR3 sequence is CAIRPGQGVFGHSGELFF. CDR3 coding DNA: TGTGCCATCAGGCCGGGACAGGGGGTTTTCGGCCACTCCGGGGAGCTGTTTTTT.

The chain joins TRBV24-1 to TRBJ2-2; D unresolved. Germline V gene sequence: CDR1 KGHDR, CDR2 SFDVKD. Trimming stripped 0 bases from V and 7 bases from J, with 2 bases between. The length of the CDR3 is 12 residues. The CDR3 nucleotides are TGTGCCACCAGTGATTTGCACGGGGAGCTGTTTTTT. Translated, it gives CATSDLHGELFF.

The chain has TRBV30 and TRBJ1-2, with TRBD1 matching over 8 bases. The V and J ends lost 3 bases and 8 bases, in that order; junction bases with no gene match: 14. The CDR3 has 15 amino acids. CDR1 is GTSNPN and CDR2 is SVGIG in the germline V gene (reference sequence). The CDR3 region has the DNA TGTGCCTGGAGCTCCCGCGACAGGGGATATCGGGGCTACACCTTC. As protein: CAWSSRDRGYRGYTF.